A selection of T cell receptor beta chains follows, all from one sample in a study of identical twins. TCRdb re-derived calls from the 5' RACE reads in MiXCR, one entry per CDR3 protein. The sample contains just over 450,000 distinct CDR3 sequences, over 12% of which appear only once. The same data also contributed to another study, on yellow fever vaccine responses in identical twins.

The sample consisted of CD4+ T cells sorted from blood. The source of these receptors is a woman between 18 and 29 years old in good health. CDR3s include the opening cysteine and the closing phenylalanine or tryptophan. D genes are given only for firm matches. Where a row states a size, it is once, few, many or the class of an expanded clone; other rows omit it.

TRBJ2-2,NA,TRBV15,few,16,TGTGCCACCAGCCGACCGGACAGAACGTGGACCGGGGAGCTGTTTTTT,CATSRPDRTWTGELFF
TRBJ2-3,NA,TRBV6-1,NA,13,TGTGCCAGCAGTGAAGGGGGCGCAGATACGCAGTATTTT,CASSEGGADTQYF
TRBJ2-7,TRBD1,TRBV18,NA,15,TGTGCCAGCTCACCACGGACAGGAGCCTCCTACGAGCAGTACTTC,CASSPRTGASYEQYF
TRBJ2-3,TRBD2,TRBV20-1,few,15,TGCAGTGCTAGGAAGACTAGCGGGAGCGGTGATACGCAGTATTTT,CSARKTSGSGDTQYF
TRBJ2-7,TRBD1,TRBV3-1,few,16,TGTGCCAGCAGCCAAGATAGGGGACAGATCTCCTACGAGCAGTACTTC,CASSQDRGQISYEQYF
TRBJ2-3,NA,TRBV20-1,NA,14,TGCAGTGCTAGAGCGGGACATGAGTTACGGGGGCAGTATTTT,CSARAGHELRGQYF
TRBJ2-3,NA,TRBV3-1,NA,16,TGTGCCAGCAGCCAAGACCCTTTTGGGAGCACAGATACGCAGTATTTT,CASSQDPFGSTDTQYF
TRBJ2-7,TRBD1,TRBV29-1,many,14,TGCAGCGTCCTCACAGGGGTTAGCCCCTACGAGCAGTACTTC,CSVLTGVSPYEQYF
TRBJ2-7,TRBD2,TRBV20-1,NA,15,TGCAGTGCTAGAGATCGGGCTAGCGGGTTCTACGAGCAGTACTTC,CSARDRASGFYEQYF
TRBJ2-1,NA,TRBV24-1,NA,13,TGTGCCACCAGTGGCCCGGGGGTAGATGAGCAGTTCTTC,CATSGPGVDEQFF
TRBJ2-7,NA,TRBV9,NA,15,TGTGCCAGCAGCGTAGCGATGAGTCAGGGGAGCGAGCAGTACTTC,CASSVAMSQGSEQYF
TRBJ1-5,TRBD1,TRBV12-3/TRBV12-4,many,16,TGTGCCAGCAGTATAACAGGGGAAGGTAAAAATCAGCCCCAGCATTTT,CASSITGEGKNQPQHF
TRBJ2-1,NA,TRBV6-1,few,18,TGTGCCAGCACCAGGGGAGGGGTAGCGGGTCCCTTGGGCGATGAGCAGTTCTTC,CASTRGGVAGPLGDEQFF
TRBJ2-7,TRBD2,TRBV7-2,NA,16,TGTGCCAGCAGCCTTTACGGGCTAGCGGAAACCTACGAGCAGTACTTC,CASSLYGLAETYEQYF
TRBJ2-1,NA,TRBV6-2/TRBV6-3,many,11,TGTGCCAGCAGCTCTTTCAATGAGCAGTTCTTC,CASSSFNEQFF
TRBJ2-7,TRBD1,TRBV10-3,few,14,TGTGCCATCAGCGACGGGACAGCACCCTACGAGCAGTACTTC,CAISDGTAPYEQYF
TRBJ2-1,NA,TRBV6-1,few,16,TGTGCCAGCAGCTCAGAGGCGGCGGGGACACACAATGAGCAGTTCTTC,CASSSEAAGTHNEQFF
TRBJ1-1,NA,TRBV15,few,15,TGTGCCACCAGCAGAGATTTCCTTCTGAACACTGAAGCTTTCTTT,CATSRDFLLNTEAFF
TRBJ1-2,NA,TRBV15,NA,13,TGTGCCACCAGTTTAACCTTTATGGACGGCTACACCTTC,CATSLTFMDGYTF
TRBJ2-3,TRBD2,TRBV20-1,NA,15,TGCAGTGCTAGGGCCGGGGGGGCCGGCACAGATACGCAGTATTTT,CSARAGGAGTDTQYF
TRBJ2-5,NA,TRBV15,few,15,TGTGCCACCAGCGGGGGGTCAGGGGATTCGGAGACCCAGTACTTC,CATSGGSGDSETQYF
TRBJ2-2,TRBD2,TRBV9,NA,15,TGTGCCAGCAGCGGGCCTAGCGGGAGAGCCGGGGAGCTGTTTTTT,CASSGPSGRAGELFF
TRBJ2-1,NA,TRBV5-1,NA,16,TGCGCCAGCAGCTTGGGATCCAATAACCCCACAAATGAGCAGTTCTTC,CASSLGSNNPTNEQFF
TRBJ2-1,NA,TRBV9,few,14,TGTGCCAGCAGCGGCCGAGGGGTCTACAATGAGCAGTTCTTC,CASSGRGVYNEQFF
TRBJ2-3,NA,TRBV2,NA,14,TGTGCCAGCAGTGCAGGGGAATTCACAGATACGCAGTATTTT,CASSAGEFTDTQYF
TRBJ2-2,TRBD1,TRBV24-1,few,15,TGTGCCACCCAAAGGACAGGAACGAACACCGGGGAGCTGTTTTTT,CATQRTGTNTGELFF
TRBJ2-7,TRBD1,TRBV6-1,many,16,TGTGCCAGCAGTATAGGGGACAGAGGCCCGTCCTACGAGCAGTACTTC,CASSIGDRGPSYEQYF
TRBJ2-3,NA,TRBV6-4,few,14,TGTGCCAGCAGTGAGACGGTTACTACAGATACGCAGTATTTT,CASSETVTTDTQYF
TRBJ2-1,TRBD2,TRBV5-1,NA,15,TGCGCCAGCAGCTTGCCAGCGGGAAACTACAATGAGCAGTTCTTC,CASSLPAGNYNEQFF
TRBJ2-2,TRBD1,TRBV29-1,few,14,TGCAGCGTTGGGACAGGTTACTGGAGCGGGGAGCTGTTTTTT,CSVGTGYWSGELFF
TRBJ2-1,NA,TRBV7-2,NA,15,TGTGCCAGCAGCCCACAGAAGAGCTCCTACAATGAGCAGTTCTTC,CASSPQKSSYNEQFF
TRBJ2-3,NA,TRBV9,many,13,TGTGCCAGCAGCTTCCGGGGGACAGATACGCAGTATTTT,CASSFRGTDTQYF
TRBJ2-3,TRBD1,TRBV7-6,NA,15,TGTGCCAGCAGCACAGGGACAGGGACCACAGATACGCAGTATTTT,CASSTGTGTTDTQYF
TRBJ2-1,NA,TRBV6-6,few,11,TGTGCCAGCGCCGTGGAGGGTGAGCAGTTCTTC,CASAVEGEQFF
TRBJ1-4,NA,TRBV7-2,NA,15,TGTGCCAGCAGCTCCCGCGGCAGGACTAATGAAAAACTGTTTTTT,CASSSRGRTNEKLFF
TRBJ1-2,NA,TRBV9,few,15,TGTGCCAGCAGCGTAAGGACGGGGCGAGACTATGGCTACACCTTC,CASSVRTGRDYGYTF
TRBJ2-5,NA,TRBV24-1,many,15,TGTGCCACCAGTGACCCTAACCCGGGGGAGGAGACCCAGTACTTC,CATSDPNPGEETQYF
TRBJ2-7,NA,TRBV5-1,few,16,TGCGCCAGCAGCCCCGGACCCGAACTACGAAGGGACGAGCAGTACTTC,CASSPGPELRRDEQYF
TRBJ1-5,TRBD1,TRBV2,NA,14,TGTGCCAGCAGTGAGGACAGGGGCGGGCAGCCCCAGCATTTT,CASSEDRGGQPQHF
TRBJ1-5,NA,TRBV28,NA,16,TGTGCCAGCAGTTTAGATGTGGGACGGAGCAATCAGCCCCAGCATTTT,CASSLDVGRSNQPQHF
TRBJ2-5,NA,TRBV3-1,NA,16,TGTGCCAGCAGCCAAGATAGGAGGGGGGGCGAAGAGACCCAGTACTTC,CASSQDRRGGEETQYF
TRBJ2-3,NA,TRBV20-1,NA,14,TGCAGTGCTCCGCGAGAGAATGTGGGAGATACGCAGTATTTT,CSAPRENVGDTQYF
TRBJ2-1,TRBD2,TRBV20-1,many,15,TGCAGTGCAAGACTAGCGGGGCTCTCCTACAATGAGCAGTTCTTC,CSARLAGLSYNEQFF
TRBJ2-1,TRBD2,TRBV15,NA,19,TGTGCCACCAGCAGAGATCTGGTGTCTAGCGGGCTAATATACAATGAGCAGTTCTTC,CATSRDLVSSGLIYNEQFF
TRBJ2-1,NA,TRBV5-1,NA,15,TGCGCCAGCAGCTTGGTCATGGGCGCAAACAATGAGCAGTTCTTC,CASSLVMGANNEQFF
TRBJ1-5,TRBD1,TRBV6-1,few,14,TGTGCCAGCAGCCCTCAGGGGGGAGGTCAGCCCCAGCATTTT,CASSPQGGGQPQHF
TRBJ2-5,NA,TRBV6-2/TRBV6-3,NA,17,TGTGCCAGCAGTTCCCGGGGTTGGCCAAATCAAGGAGAGACCCAGTACTTC,CASSSRGWPNQGETQYF
TRBJ2-3,NA,TRBV5-1,many,15,TGCGCCAGCAGCTTCGCGGGGGCAGGCACAGATACGCAGTATTTT,CASSFAGAGTDTQYF
TRBJ2-3,NA,TRBV28,few,11,TGTGCCAGCGGCCTACCAGATACGCAGTATTTT,CASGLPDTQYF
TRBJ1-1,NA,TRBV9,NA,14,TGTGCCAGCAGCGAGGGACGGTTGAACACTGAAGCTTTCTTT,CASSEGRLNTEAFF